The 14 T cell receptor beta chains below all came from one sample that was sequenced in a study of OX40 agonist ivuxolimab in advanced cancers. The protocol was immunoSEQ multiplex PCR, while the TCRdb copy is restricted to in-frame clones and leaves out a portion. There are tens of thousands of clones in the sample; nearly 90% occur only once, and 0.55% to 0.65% lies in the top ten. The source material was CD4+ or CD8+ T cells sorted from blood, sampled in a trial of the OX40 agonist ivuxolimab. These receptors came from an adult with an advanced solid tumor such as melanoma, head and neck, liver or kidney cancer.

This chain joins TRBV5-8 and TRBJ2-2, with D possibly matching TRBD2 (6 bases). Trimming took off 7 bases at V and 0 bases at J, with 19 bases between the two ends. This CDR3 spans 17 amino acids. The germline V gene has CDR1 SGHTS and CDR2 YDEGEE. This CDR3 is CASPEGFSVTNTGELFF. DNA for the CDR3: TGTGCCAGCCCGGAGGGCTTCTCTGTTACGAACACCGGGGAGCTGTTTTTT.

The rearrangement joins TRBV10-2 to TRBJ2-7; either TRBD1 or TRBD2 may fit D (5 bases each). Germline V lookup: CDR1 WSHSY, CDR2 SAAADI. This CDR3 spans 13 amino acids. V gave up 6 bases and J gave up 5 bases, with 14 bases separating them. CDR3 protein: CASRTAGTDEQYF. The CDR3 region has the DNA TGCGCCAGCAGGACGGCAGGGACCGACGAGCAGTACTTC.

The V gene is TRBV9, the J gene TRBJ2-3; D gene uncertain. The CDR3 runs 13 residues. Per the germline V gene, CDR1 is SGDLS and CDR2 is YYNGEE. Trimming took 3 bases from V and 0 from J, leaving 5 bases between them. The CDR3 region has the DNA TGTGCCAGCAGCGGGATGAGCACAGATACGCAGTATTTT. Its protein is CASSGMSTDTQYF. The full variable domain, rest sourced from reference TRBV9 and TRBJ2-3, is DSGVTQTPKHLITATGQRVTLRCSPRSGDLSVYWYQQSLDQGLQFLIQYYNGEERAKGNILERFSAQQFPDLHSELNLSSLELGDSALYFCASSGMSTDTQYFGPGTRLTVL.

This clone was picked up one time. The rearrangement uses TRBV19 and TRBJ2-1; TRBD2 matches at 9 bases. V lost 4 bases to trimming and J lost 7 bases; unmatched junction nucleotides: 17. Germline V gene lookup returns CDR1 LNHDA and CDR2 SQIVND (reference sequence). The CDR3 sequence is 18 residues long. The CDR3 nucleotides read TGTGCCAGTAGTACCCGCTCCGGGACTAGCCTTTCGCCGAATGAGCAGTTCTTC. Protein: CASSTRSGTSLSPNEQFF.

The gene calls are TRBV6-6 and TRBJ2-5; D gene unclear. V lost 6 bases and J lost 5, with 13 bases in between. The CDR3 has 13 residues. Germline V lookup: CDR1 MNHNY, CDR2 SVGAGI (reference sequence). In DNA form, the CDR3 reads TGTGCCAGCAGATCTTCGGCGCGGGAGACCCAGTACTTC. Translation gives CASRSSARETQYF.

The rearrangement links TRBV18 to TRBJ1-2; 7 bases are a match to TRBD1. With V trimmed by 4 bases and J by 2 bases, 4 bases remained unmatched. The CDR3 is 14 residues long. Looked up from germline, CDR1 is KGHSH and CDR2 is LQKENI. CDR3 loop: CASSQTGLNYGYTF. DNA for the CDR3: TGTGCCAGCTCACAGACAGGGTTAAACTATGGCTACACCTTC.

The gene calls are TRBV28 and TRBJ2-1, with TRBD1 matching over 10 bases. The CDR3 runs 14 residues. Germline-derived CDR1 and CDR2 are MDHEN and SYDVKM. J was trimmed by 5 bases and V by 10 bases; bases with no gene match: 8. CDR3 in amino acids: CATLDRGIHNEQFF. The DNA of the CDR3 is TGTGCCACCTTGGACAGGGGGATCCACAATGAGCAGTTCTTC.

The V and J genes are TRBV7-2 and TRBJ2-7; 7 bases agree with TRBD2. The CDR3 consists of 14 residues. Trimming took 8 bases from V and 0 from J; bases not matched to a gene: 7. Germline CDR1 and CDR2: SGHTA and FQGNSA. The chain's CDR3 is CASASRGSSYEQYF. The CDR3 nucleotides read TGTGCCAGCGCTTCTCGCGGGAGCTCCTACGAGCAGTACTTC.

This clone was observed once. The rearrangement links TRBV4-1 to TRBJ2-7, with 9 bases matching TRBD1. Germline V lookup: CDR1 MGHRA, CDR2 YSYEKL. The V segment lost 5 bases and the J segment 9 bases; nucleotides outside the gene matches: 14. This CDR3 contains 15 residues. CDR3 in amino acids: CASSTSGQGHGVQYF. In DNA form, the CDR3 reads TGCGCCAGCAGCACCTCGGGACAGGGCCATGGGGTGCAGTACTTC.

The CDR3 region is CASNPRTTNTGELFF. The DNA for the CDR3 is TGTGCCAGCAACCCCAGGACAACGAACACCGGGGAGCTGTTTTTT. This chain uses TRBV2 with TRBJ2-2; TRBD1 might be the D (5 bases). Germline CDR1 is SNHLY and CDR2 is FYNNEI. The CDR3 length is 15 residues. The V end lost 7 bases, the J end lost 0 bases, and 12 bases lay between the germline ends. The variable domain in full, completed from reference TRBV2 and TRBJ2-2, reads EPEVTQTPSHQVTQMGQEVILRCVPISNHLYFYWYRQILGQKVEFLVSFYNNEISEKSEIFDDQFSVERPDGSNFTLKIRSTKLEDSAMYFCASNPRTTNTGELFFGEGSRLTVL.

This chain links TRBV29-1 with TRBJ2-7; TRBD2 agrees at 12 bases. The CDR3 contains 16 residues. V was pared by 3 bases and J by 3 bases, with 9 bases of the junction left unmatched. The germline gives CDR1 SQVTM, CDR2 ANQGSEA. The CDR3 DNA is TGCAGCGTTGAGGGGCTAGCGGGAGGGTCCGGCTACGAGCAGTACTTC. It is translated as CSVEGLAGGSGYEQYF.

This clone occurred a few times. The chain carries TRBV19 and TRBJ1-1; D ambiguous. The CDR3 loop spans 13 amino acids. The V end was cut by 7 bases, the J end by 1 base, with 10 bases between. The germline V gene encodes CDR1 LNHDA and CDR2 SQIVND (reference sequence). The CDR3 sequence: CASTRQKNTEAFF. The CDR3 region has the DNA TGTGCCAGTACACGGCAGAAGAACACTGAAGCTTTCTTT.

This clone was recorded only once. J is TRBJ1-6 and V is TRBV2, with 9 bases fitting TRBD1. The CDR3 runs to 15 residues. Germline V gives CDR1 SNHLY, CDR2 FYNNEI. V gave up 8 bases and J gave up 7 bases; unmatched junction bases: 9. DNA for the CDR3: TGTGCCAGCGGCCCACAGGGGGCGCGGAATTCACCCCTCCACTTT. Its protein is CASGPQGARNSPLHF.

The chain has TRBV29-1 and TRBJ2-3; 8 bases agree with TRBD1. Germline V gene data show CDR1 as SQVTM and CDR2 as ANQGSEA. J was trimmed by 6 bases and V by 3 bases; bases with no gene match: 8. This CDR3 region has 14 residues. The CDR3 here is CSVEGQGAADTQYF. In nucleotides, the CDR3 is TGCAGCGTTGAGGGGCAGGGGGCTGCGGATACGCAGTATTTT.